A single sample gave rise to the 27 T cell receptor beta chains below, sequenced in a study of blood T cell repertoires in COVID-19. Produced via immunoSEQ multiplex PCR; TCRdb's table is partial and in-frame only. The table shows 200,000 or so clones, with 75% to 90% occurring only once. Sequencing was carried out using PBMCs or T cells enriched from blood (not recorded which). Every receptor here comes from a woman in her thirties or forties with acute COVID-19.

The rearrangement uses TRBV19 and TRBJ1-5; no firm D call. CDR1 LNHDA and CDR2 SQIVND come from the germline V gene (reference sequence). CDR3 length equals 14 residues. Trimming shortened V by 6 bases and J by 6 bases, and 15 bases separated the two germline ends. CDR3 amino acids: CASRPENYGQPQHF. CDR3 bases: TGTGCCAGTAGACCTGAGAATTATGGTCAGCCCCAGCATTTT.

J is TRBJ2-1 and V is TRBV19, with TRBD2 matching 12 bases. Per the germline V gene, CDR1 is LNHDA and CDR2 is SQIVND (reference sequence). The CDR3 covers 15 residues. With V trimmed by 1 base and J by 6 bases, 1 base remained unmatched. The CDR3 DNA reads TGTGCCAGTAGTATAGGGACTAGCGGGATCAATGAGCAGTTCTTC. It codes for CASSIGTSGINEQFF.

This clone was seen more than once but under ten times. This chain links TRBV11-2 with TRBJ1-2; D is perhaps TRBD1 (6 bases). This CDR3 is built from 15 residues. CDR1 and CDR2 from the germline V gene are SGHAT and FQNNGV. Between the trimmed V and J ends, which lost 1 base and 8 bases, there was a span of 17 bases. Written as DNA, the CDR3 is TGTGCCAGCAGCTTAGGATTACAGGGTAAAGGAGGCTACACCTTC. This gives the protein CASSLGLQGKGGYTF.

The V gene is TRBV24-1, the J gene TRBJ2-5; D possibly corresponds to TRBD1 (6 bases). CDR1 and CDR2 from the germline V gene are KGHDR and SFDVKD. The V end was cut by 10 bases, the J end by 4 bases, with 9 bases between. This CDR3 is built from 11 residues. The CDR3 bases are TGTGCCACGAAAGGGGGAGAGACCCAGTACTTC. Encoded protein: CATKGGETQYF.

V and J are TRBV27 and TRBJ1-1; maybe TRBD1 (5 bases). V was shortened by 2 bases and J by 2 bases, with 9 bases between the two germline ends. The CDR3 runs 14 residues. Germline V gene sequence: CDR1 MNHEY, CDR2 SMNVEV (reference sequence). CDR3 amino acids: CASSLQGFNTEAFF. DNA of the CDR3: TGTGCCAGCAGTTTACAGGGCTTCAACACTGAAGCTTTCTTT.

The rearrangement joins TRBV19 to TRBJ2-2; 9 nucleotides match TRBD1. Germline V gene sequence: CDR1 LNHDA, CDR2 SQIVND (reference sequence). There are 16 residues in the CDR3. J gave up 4 bases and V 9 bases, and 12 bases lay outside the gene matches. DNA for the CDR3: TGTGCCAGCAAAAAAGGACAGGGGTCACCCACCGGGGAGCTGTTTTTT. It encodes CASKKGQGSPTGELFF.

The rearrangement joins TRBV7-3 to TRBJ1-1, with 7 bases aligning to TRBD1. V trimming: 1 base; J trimming: 4 bases; junction bases outside the gene matches: 3. Germline CDR1 reads SGHTA; CDR2 reads FQGTGA. This CDR3 region has 14 residues. CDR3 amino acids: CASSLIPGGTEAFF. CDR3 in DNA: TGTGCCAGCAGCTTAATCCCAGGGGGCACTGAAGCTTTCTTT.

The chain carries TRBV12-5 and TRBJ1-2, with D possibly matching TRBD1 (5 bases). Trimming took 5 bases from V and 4 from J, leaving 14 bases between them. Germline V gene sequence: CDR1 LGHNT, CDR2 FRNRAP. This CDR3 is built from 14 residues. The CDR3 here is CASGPGHSAYGYTF. CDR3 DNA: TGTGCTAGTGGTCCAGGACACTCAGCCTATGGCTACACCTTC.

J is TRBJ2-7 and V is TRBV5-5; D is uncertain. Germline V gene sequence: CDR1 SGHKS, CDR2 YYEKEE (reference sequence). The CDR3 sequence is 11 residues long. The germline V and J ends were trimmed by 4 bases and 2 bases, with 4 bases remaining between them. The CDR3 loop reads CASSRPYEQYF. The CDR3 DNA sequence: TGTGCCAGCAGCCGTCCCTACGAGCAGTACTTC.

The chain joins TRBV6-5 to TRBJ1-3; weak D call: TRBD1 (5 bases). The V and J ends lost 5 bases and 3 bases respectively, with 14 bases between them. Germline CDR1 reads MNHEY; CDR2 reads SVGAGI. There are 15 residues in the CDR3. CDR3 coding DNA: TGTGCCAGCAGTCTAACTCGGGGGGTTGGAAACACCATATATTTT. It encodes CASSLTRGVGNTIYF.

The rearrangement joins TRBV3-1 (or the pseudogene TRBV3-2) to TRBJ2-1; D remains unclear. The CDR3 is 12 amino acids. V lost 5 bases to trimming and J lost 4 bases, with 6 bases between them. CDR1 and CDR2 (germline): LGHDT, YNNKEL (reference sequence). CDR3 region: CASSSQYNEQFF. DNA of the CDR3: TGTGCCAGCAGCTCCCAATACAATGAGCAGTTCTTC.

This clone was counted once. The chain joins TRBV19 to TRBJ1-2; TRBD1 matches at 7 bases. V was pared by 2 bases and J by 2 bases, with 8 bases of the junction left unmatched. The CDR3 loop spans 16 amino acids. Per the germline V gene, CDR1 is LNHDA and CDR2 is SQIVND (reference sequence). CDR3 region: CASSIPLTGMNYGYTF. CDR3 DNA: TGTGCCAGTAGTATACCCCTGACAGGGATGAACTATGGCTACACCTTC.

Written as DNA, the CDR3 is TGTGCCAGCAGCCCCCAGACAGGGTTCAATCAGCCCCAGCATTTT. It specifies CASSPQTGFNQPQHF. This sequence joins TRBV6-5 and TRBJ1-5; 7 bases are shared with TRBD1. CDR3 size: 15 residues. The V gene end was trimmed by 6 bases and the J gene end by 3 bases; junction bases not matched to a gene: 8. Germline CDR1 and CDR2: MNHEY and SVGAGI.

This chain connects TRBV7-9 to TRBJ2-5, with 7 bases matching TRBD2. V lost 1 base to trimming and J lost 5 bases; unmatched junction nucleotides: 16. Germline CDR1 is SEHNR and CDR2 is FQNEAQ (reference sequence). This CDR3 is 18 amino acids long. CDR3 residues: CASSLDRLSGGFLETQYF. The CDR3 nucleotides read TGTGCCAGCAGCTTAGATCGTCTATCGGGGGGATTCCTGGAGACCCAGTACTTC.

This chain joins TRBV25-1 and TRBJ1-6, with 8 bases fitting TRBD1. V lost 4 bases, J lost 8 bases, and 1 base stayed unmatched. Germline V CDR1 and CDR2: MGHDK, SYGVNS. The CDR3 spans 13 residues. The CDR3 loop reads CASSGQGHSPLHF. In nucleotides, the CDR3 is TGTGCCAGCAGTGGACAGGGGCATTCACCCCTCCACTTT. Looking up the rest from reference TRBV25-1 and TRBJ1-6 gives the full variable domain: EADIYQTPRYLVIGTGKKITLECSQTMGHDKMYWYQQDPGMELHLIHYSYGVNSTEKGDLSSESTVSRIRTEHFPLTLESARPSHTSQYLCASSGQGHSPLHFGNGTRLTVT.

The chain joins TRBV9 to TRBJ2-7; TRBD2 matches 9 bases. V lost 0 bases, J lost 0 bases, and 4 bases stayed unmatched. Germline lookup yields CDR1 SGDLS and CDR2 YYNGEE. The CDR3 spans 16 residues. CDR3 DNA sequence: TGTGCCAGCAGCGTAGGCCCAGCGGGGGGCTCCTACGAGCAGTACTTC. The encoded protein is CASSVGPAGGSYEQYF.

V usage is TRBV7-8 and J usage is TRBJ2-7, with D perhaps TRBD1 (6 bases). The V and J ends lost 2 bases and 0 bases respectively, with 14 bases between them. CDR1 SGHVS and CDR2 FQNEAQ come from the germline V gene. The CDR3 has 16 residues. The CDR3 here is CASSLTAGDSSYEQYV. The CDR3 nucleotides are TGTGCCAGCAGCTTAACCGCAGGGGATAGCTCCTACGAGCAGTACGTC.

This clone was recorded once. This chain links TRBV6-4 with TRBJ1-1; 9 nucleotides agree with TRBD1. This CDR3 region has 13 residues. The junction had 6 bases not matched to a gene; V was cut back by 6 bases and J by 7 bases. Germline V gives CDR1 MRHNA, CDR2 SNTAGT. The CDR3: CASRADRGYEAFF. For the CDR3, the DNA is TGTGCCAGCAGGGCCGACAGGGGGTATGAAGCTTTCTTT.

This chain uses TRBV7-9 with TRBJ2-1; D is unresolved. V shed 2 bases and J shed 7 bases, with 3 bases lying between them. This CDR3 contains 11 residues. The germline gives CDR1 SEHNR, CDR2 FQNEAQ (reference sequence). In nucleotides, the CDR3 is TGTGCCAGCAGCTTATCGAATGAGCAGTTCTTC. This sequence encodes CASSLSNEQFF.

This clone was detected a few times. The J gene is TRBJ1-1, the V gene TRBV29-1, with a possible D match to TRBD1 (5 bases). CDR1 is SQVTM, CDR2 ANQGSEA, per germline. This CDR3 spans 16 amino acids. The V and J ends lost 4 bases and 0 bases respectively, with 18 bases between them. CDR3 region: CSVVGPPRVLNTEAFF. The CDR3 DNA reads as TGCAGCGTTGTAGGGCCCCCCAGGGTCCTGAACACTGAAGCTTTCTTT.

The rearrangement joins TRBV25-1 to TRBJ1-2; possibly TRBD1 for D (5 bases). The CDR3 contains 12 residues. V lost 5 bases and J 6 bases, leaving 10 bases between the germline ends. Germline lookup yields CDR1 MGHDK and CDR2 SYGVNS. This chain's CDR3 is CASSPQGHGYTF. CDR3 DNA: TGTGCCAGCAGTCCTCAGGGTCATGGCTACACCTTC.

This rearrangement joins TRBV10-2 to TRBJ1-4; D remains unclear. The germline CDR1 and CDR2 sequences are WSHSY and SAAADI. The CDR3 sequence is 14 residues long. Deletions cut 7 bases from V and 3 bases from J, with 12 bases between. The CDR3: CASTPDGANEKLFF. The CDR3 DNA sequence: TGCGCCAGCACCCCCGACGGGGCTAATGAAAAACTGTTTTTT.

This chain joins TRBV6-6 and TRBJ2-1, with 11 bases identical to TRBD2. The CDR3 is 15 amino acids. Per the germline V gene, CDR1 is MNHNY and CDR2 is SVGAGI (reference sequence). V lost 5 bases to trimming and J lost 8 bases; unmatched junction nucleotides: 8. The CDR3 nucleotides read TGTGCCAGCAGTCGATCTAGCGGGGGGCGACATGAGCAGTTCTTC. Translating gives CASSRSSGGRHEQFF.

The chain uses TRBV12-5 and TRBJ2-3; 10 positions agree with TRBD1. Germline loops: CDR1 LGHNT, CDR2 FRNRAP. CDR3 length: 17 amino acids. V lost 1 base to trimming and J lost 3 bases; unmatched junction nucleotides: 7. The CDR3 region is CASGLGPGQGRTDTQYF. The DNA of the CDR3 is TGTGCTAGTGGTTTGGGCCCGGGACAGGGGAGGACAGATACGCAGTATTTT.

The rearrangement links TRBV5-8 to TRBJ1-5; D remains ambiguous. Per germline, CDR1 SGHTS and CDR2 YDEGEE. Trimming removed 5 bases at V and 0 bases at J, with 3 bases between. The length of the CDR3 is 12 residues. The chain's CDR3 is CASSYSNQPQHF. CDR3 DNA sequence: TGTGCCAGCAGTTATAGCAATCAGCCCCAGCATTTT.

This chain joins TRBV7-2 and TRBJ1-3; D unresolved. The CDR3 is 16 amino acids. Germline V gene data show CDR1 as SGHTA and CDR2 as FQGNSA. Trimming cost V 1 base and J 0 bases, with 10 bases left between them. This CDR3 reads CASSLVATGSGNTIYF. The CDR3 nucleotides read TGTGCCAGCAGCTTAGTTGCCACTGGCTCTGGAAACACCATATATTTT.

CDR3 sequence (DNA): TGTGCCAGCAGCGTAGAAAATCCCCGGGACAGTTGCTCCTACGAGCAGTACTTC. Translating gives CASSVENPRDSCSYEQYF. The V call is TRBV9, the J call TRBJ2-7, with 7 bases matching TRBD1. Germline V gene lookup returns CDR1 SGDLS and CDR2 YYNGEE. CDR3 length: 18 amino acids. V was pared by 0 bases and J by 0 bases, with 12 bases of the junction left unmatched.